This is a list of T cell receptor beta chains from one sample in a study of CD8+ T cells in alopecia areata. Clones were sequenced by immunoSEQ multiplex PCR, and TCRdb holds only the in-frame ones, with some missing. In the table there are more than 95,000 clones, 58% of which are singletons. Sequencing used CD8+ T cells sorted from blood, obtained at week 4, from a patient treated with tofacitinib. The source is a human donor with alopecia areata. Each CDR3 is given with its conserved first and last residue. The D gene is left open where the match is weak. The size of a clone is reported for some rows only, either as once, few or many, or as a class for expanded clones.

clone_size	cdr3_length	v_call	d_call	j_call	cdr3_nt	cdr3_aa
.	14	TRBV29-1	.	TRBJ1-4	TGCAGCGTTGGGAGGGGTGCGGCTAATGAAAAACTGTTTTTT	CSVGRGAANEKLFF
.	11	TRBV2	.	TRBJ2-3	TGTGCCAGCACGAGGGGAGATACGCAGTATTTT	CASTRGDTQYF
once	15	TRBV30	.	TRBJ1-5	TGTGCCTGGAGTAAGGGGGGAGCAAGCAATCAGCCCCAGCATTTT	CAWSKGGASNQPQHF
few	15	TRBV18	.	TRBJ2-2	TGTGCCAGCTCACCACCCCAGGGCAGAACCGGGGAGCTGTTTTTT	CASSPPQGRTGELFF
.	15	TRBV7-9	.	TRBJ2-5	TGTGCCAGCAGCCGATTCGACGGACGGTTAGAGACCCAGTACTTC	CASSRFDGRLETQYF
.	12	TRBV29-1	TRBD1	TRBJ1-2	TGCAGCGCCCAAGACAGGGTGTATGGCTACACCTTC	CSAQDRVYGYTF
.	14	TRBV29-1	TRBD1	TRBJ2-5	TGCAGCGGCGAACAGGGGAAGCTAGACGAGACCCAGTACTTC	CSGEQGKLDETQYF
.	13	TRBV6-1	.	TRBJ1-1	TGTGCCAGCGAACAGAGCATGAACACTGAAGCTTTCTTT	CASEQSMNTEAFF
.	13	TRBV30	.	TRBJ2-1	TGTGCCTGGAGTGAGATGGGTTACAATGAGCAGTTCTTC	CAWSEMGYNEQFF
once	14	TRBV7-3	TRBD2	TRBJ2-5	TGTGCCAGCAGCTCGGGAGGGGGAGGAGAGACCCAGTACTTC	CASSSGGGGETQYF
.	13	TRBV29-1	.	TRBJ2-7	TGCAGCGTTATCAGGACTACCGCCTACGAGCAGTACTTC	CSVIRTTAYEQYF
.	11	TRBV30	.	TRBJ2-2	TGTGCCTGGAAGGGTGGCGGGGAGCTGTTTTTT	CAWKGGGELFF
.	12	TRBV13	.	TRBJ2-7	TGTGCCAGCAGCCCCCGACGGTACGAGCAGTACTTC	CASSPRRYEQYF
.	15	TRBV7-9	.	TRBJ2-4	TGTGCCAGCAGCTCCCCCGATGTGGGGTTGAACATTCAGTACTTC	CASSSPDVGLNIQYF
few	16	TRBV29-1	TRBD2	TRBJ2-2	TGCAGCGTTGTGTTGCGGGGGAGGGCGAACACCGGGGAGCTGTTTTTT	CSVVLRGRANTGELFF
.	13	TRBV7-9	.	TRBJ2-7	TGTGCCAGCAGCTTATCTCCGTTCCCCGAGCAGTACTTC	CASSLSPFPEQYF
.	14	TRBV28	TRBD1	TRBJ1-2	TGTGCCAGCAGTAACACAGGGGGCGCGGATGGCTACACCTTC	CASSNTGGADGYTF
once	13	TRBV29-1	TRBD1	TRBJ2-7	TGCAGCGGTCAGACAGGGAGAGGCTACGAGCAGTACTTC	CSGQTGRGYEQYF